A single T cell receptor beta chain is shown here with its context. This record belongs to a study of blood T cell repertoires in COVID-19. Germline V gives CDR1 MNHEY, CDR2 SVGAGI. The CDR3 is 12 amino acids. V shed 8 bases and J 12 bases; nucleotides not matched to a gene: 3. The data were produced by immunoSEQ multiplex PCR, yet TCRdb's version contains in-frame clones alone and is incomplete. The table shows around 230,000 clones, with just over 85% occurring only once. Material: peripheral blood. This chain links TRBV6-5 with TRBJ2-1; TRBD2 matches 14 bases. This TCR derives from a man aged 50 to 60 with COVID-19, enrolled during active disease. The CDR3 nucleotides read TGTGCCAGCTCAGGGACTAGCGGGAGGCAGTTCTTC. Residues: CASSGTSGRQFF.